The following is a T cell receptor beta chain sequence with its context. The antigen is not known. Use of 60 Vbeta and 13 Jbeta primers characterized the PCR. Method: immunoSEQ multiplex PCR; TCRdb's copy keeps in-frame clones and lacks some. The sample lists around 150,000 clones, approximately 80% seen once, with approximately 15% in the top ten. With 5 bases clipped from V and 4 bases from J, the junction kept 4 bases outside the gene matches. Germline CDR1 and CDR2: LNHNV and YYDKDF (reference sequence). CDR3 length: 14 residues. The data derive from a study of cytomegalovirus exposure and HLA in healthy donors. Looking at the study overall: Prior work identified 100 million to 130 million unique TCR beta sequences in 150 million to 200 million T cells. Within an early data release were about 85 million unique TCRs drawn from HLA-typed donors. General study points: Later analysis identified a missense DCLRE1C variant that was linked to TCR beta V- and J-gene trimming.

The genes are TRBV15 and TRBJ1-2, with TRBD1 matching 10 bases. The TCR comes from a woman aged 40 to 50 in good health and CMV-seronegative. The source material was PBMCs. The chain's CDR3 is CATSRDRGIYGYTF. CDR3 nucleotides: TGTGCCACCAGCCGGGACAGGGGAATCTATGGCTACACCTTC.